The 13 T cell receptor beta chains in this list originate from one sample, sequenced in a study of blood T cell repertoires in COVID-19. The method was immunoSEQ multiplex PCR; TCRdb's version includes in-frame clones alone and lacks a portion of them. The sample shows under 450,000 clones, approximately 77% of them seen only once. Sequencing was carried out using peripheral blood. Receptors were obtained from a human donor with acute or convalescent COVID-19. The donor label of this sample is uncertain.

This clone was detected once. J is TRBJ1-3 and V is TRBV7-9, with TRBD1 as a possible D gene (5 bases). In germline, CDR1 is SEHNR, CDR2 FQNEAQ (reference sequence). Deletions cut 3 bases from V and 3 bases from J, with 12 bases between. This CDR3 spans 15 amino acids. The CDR3 region has the DNA TGTGCCAGCAGCTTTGGCCAGGGCGATGGAAACACCATATATTTT. Protein sequence: CASSFGQGDGNTIYF.

This clone has more than one count but fewer than ten. The V gene is TRBV5-1, the J gene TRBJ1-1; 9 nucleotides line up with TRBD1. This CDR3 comprises 16 residues. Trimming removed 7 bases from V and 3 bases from J; junction bases left unmatched: 13. The V gene's germline CDR1 is SGHRS and CDR2 YFSETQ. The DNA for the CDR3 is TGCGCCAGCGGCCCCCCGGGGACAGGGCGGCACACTGAAGCTTTCTTT. Its translation: CASGPPGTGRHTEAFF.

The chain employs TRBV28 and TRBJ1-3; possible D gene TRBD1, 6 bases. There are 15 residues in the CDR3. From germline, CDR1 is MDHEN and CDR2 SYDVKM. V lost 3 bases and J 4 bases, leaving 13 bases between the germline ends. The CDR3 DNA reads TGTGCCAGCAGTTTTCAGGGGACAATGGGAAACACCATATATTTT. Amino acids: CASSFQGTMGNTIYF.

In DNA, the CDR3 is TGTGCCAGCAGCTTAGGAGCGAATAGCAATCAGCCCCAGCATTTT. Translating it yields CASSLGANSNQPQHF. The V and J genes are TRBV7-2 and TRBJ1-5; unclear D gene. The CDR3 has 15 amino acids. Trimming took 1 base from V and 0 from J, leaving 7 bases between them. Germline values: CDR1 SGHTA, CDR2 FQGNSA.

This chain connects TRBV5-8 to TRBJ2-3; 7 bases line up with TRBD2. V trimming: 4 bases; J trimming: 3 bases; junction bases outside the gene matches: 8. This CDR3 contains 15 residues. Germline V gene sequence: CDR1 SGHTS, CDR2 YDEGEE. CDR3 bases: TGTGCCAGCAGCCGTACTAGCGTAGTTACAGATACGCAGTATTTT. It is translated as CASSRTSVVTDTQYF.

This sequence joins TRBV7-8 and TRBJ2-7; 9 nucleotides line up with TRBD2. J lost 6 bases, V lost 0 bases, and 3 bases had no gene match. Per germline, CDR1 SGHVS and CDR2 FQNEAQ. The CDR3 runs 14 residues. This chain's CDR3 is CASSLASGRREQYF. The CDR3 DNA follows: TGTGCCAGCAGCTTAGCTAGCGGGAGACGCGAGCAGTACTTC.

J is TRBJ1-1 and V is TRBV11-1; D is unclear. Germline CDR1 and CDR2: SGHAT and FQDESV (reference sequence). The CDR3 is made up of 14 amino acids. The germline V and J ends were trimmed by 0 bases and 1 base, with 6 bases remaining between them. For the CDR3, the DNA is TGTGCCAGCAGCTTAGCCCCAGGGAACACTGAAGCTTTCTTT. It encodes CASSLAPGNTEAFF.

The V and J genes are TRBV11-2 and TRBJ2-7, with 10 bases lining up with TRBD2. There are 17 residues in the CDR3. Germline assignment: CDR1 SGHAT and CDR2 FQNNGV. V trimming: 1 base; J trimming: 5 bases; junction bases outside the gene matches: 11. CDR3: CASSLVPSGTSDHEQYF. CDR3 coding DNA: TGTGCCAGCAGCTTAGTCCCTTCCGGGACTAGCGACCACGAGCAGTACTTC.

The chain recombines TRBV7-8 with TRBJ1-1; no clear D. CDR1 and CDR2 (germline): SGHVS, FQNEAQ. The CDR3 length is 14 residues. V shed 1 base and J shed 11 bases, with 17 bases lying between them. CDR3: CASSLDASQLRAFF. Written as DNA, the CDR3 is TGTGCCAGCAGCTTAGATGCTTCTCAACTGCGGGCTTTCTTT. The full variable domain, rest sourced from reference TRBV7-8 and TRBJ1-1, is GAGVSQSPRYKVAKRGQDVALRCDPISGHVSLFWYQQALGQGPEFLTYFQNEAQLDKSGLPSDRFFAERPEGSVSTLKIQRTQQEDSAVYLCASSLDASQLRAFFGQGTRLTVV.

The genes are TRBV7-8 and TRBJ1-5, with TRBD1 matching 9 bases. This CDR3 is 17 amino acids long. V lost 5 bases to trimming and J lost 2 bases; unmatched junction nucleotides: 10. Per the germline V gene, CDR1 is SGHVS and CDR2 is FQNEAQ. For the CDR3, the DNA is TGTGCCAGCAGCGGGAACAGGGGGCGGGAACGCAATCAGCCCCAGCATTTT. This sequence encodes CASSGNRGRERNQPQHF.

This clone was counted between two and nine times. The CDR3 DNA follows: TGTGCCAGCAGCTATATAGACAGATTGAACACTGAAGCTTTCTTT. This codes for CASSYIDRLNTEAFF. The chain has TRBV5-4 and TRBJ1-1; tentative D call: TRBD1 (5 bases). The germline CDR1 and CDR2 sequences are SGHNT and YYREEE (reference sequence). V was shortened by 3 bases and J by 0 bases, with 12 bases between the two germline ends. This CDR3 contains 15 residues.

The V and J genes are TRBV7-9 and TRBJ1-2; maybe TRBD1 (5 bases). This CDR3 has 14 residues. With 0 bases removed from V and 4 bases from J, the gap between germline ends came to 9 bases. Germline loops: CDR1 SEHNR, CDR2 FQNEAQ (reference sequence). CDR3 coding DNA: TGTGCCAGCAGCTTAGCAGGGAGGGGCTATGGCTACACCTTC. Translating it yields CASSLAGRGYGYTF.

V gene TRBV18 combines with J gene TRBJ1-1; maybe TRBD1 (5 bases). Trimming removed 6 bases from V and 6 bases from J, with 17 bases in between. This CDR3 has 14 residues. Germline V CDR1 and CDR2: KGHSH, LQKENI. The CDR3 bases are TGTGCCAGCTCGAAGACAAGGGGTTTCGCTGAAGCTTTCTTT. It translates to CASSKTRGFAEAFF.